This record looks at one T cell receptor (beta chain) sequence and its context. CDR1 SGHAT and CDR2 FQNNGV come from the germline V gene. The ends lost 0 bases at V and 0 bases at J; junction bases unmatched: 7. The CDR3 spans 18 residues. TCRdb's table, derived via immunoSEQ multiplex PCR, lists solely in-frame clones and lacks some. Of about 2.4 million clones detected, around 90% appear once; the ten largest clones hold over 0.12%. This sample is part of a study of shared clonotypes between healthy human individuals. The origin of this receptor is a man aged 18 to 29 in good health. The sequenced material came from naive CD4+ T cells sorted from blood. Subset given: CD45RA+ positively selected. The J gene is TRBJ2-5, the V gene TRBV11-2; 10 positions agree with TRBD2. Written as DNA, the CDR3 is TGTGCCAGCAGCTTAGATCGCCTAGCGGGAGTGTACCAAGAGACCCAGTACTTC. Its translation is CASSLDRLAGVYQETQYF.